Following are 27 T cell receptor beta chains from one sample sequenced in a study of blood T cell repertoires in COVID-19. Some clones are missing from TCRdb's copy, which holds only in-frame ones; the method was immunoSEQ multiplex PCR. The sample includes tens of thousands of clones, approximately 80% seen only once; the top ten take about 2.7%. The sample consisted of peripheral blood. The receptors originated from a woman aged 60 to 75 with acute or convalescent COVID-19.

This clone was recorded once. The chain carries TRBV18 and TRBJ1-2; a possible D gene is TRBD1 (5 bases). Germline V lookup: CDR1 KGHSH, CDR2 LQKENI. The CDR3 loop spans 17 amino acids. With 3 bases removed from V and 1 base from J, the gap between germline ends came to 18 bases. CDR3 region: CASSPSPRQLLNYGYTF. DNA for the CDR3: TGTGCCAGCTCACCGAGCCCCAGACAGCTTCTTAACTATGGCTACACCTTC.

The chain couples TRBV5-6 to TRBJ1-1; D possibly corresponds to TRBD1 (6 bases). The V gene lost 3 bases and the J gene lost 1 base, with 19 bases spanning the gap. The CDR3 is 17 amino acids. Germline CDR1 is SGHDT and CDR2 is YYEEEE. The CDR3 is CASSSDLGQRRNTEAFF. CDR3 bases: TGTGCCAGCAGCTCCGACCTTGGACAGCGGAGGAACACTGAAGCTTTCTTT.

This chain links TRBV5-1 with TRBJ1-2; D remains ambiguous. Trimming took off 5 bases at V and 5 bases at J, with 16 bases between the two ends. CDR1 is SGHRS and CDR2 is YFSETQ in the germline V gene. The CDR3 has 14 amino acids. CDR3: CASRPRSGYYGYTF. In nucleotides, the CDR3 is TGCGCCAGCAGACCGCGGAGTGGCTATTATGGCTACACCTTC.

The chain recombines TRBV27 with TRBJ2-1; TRBD1 is a possible D gene (6 bases). The germline V and J ends were trimmed by 1 base and 5 bases, with 21 bases remaining between them. Per germline, CDR1 MNHEY and CDR2 SMNVEV (reference sequence). CDR3 length: 18 residues. The CDR3: CASSLLQGSRLSHNEQFF. In DNA form, the CDR3 reads TGTGCCAGCAGTTTATTGCAGGGGAGTCGATTGTCCCACAATGAGCAGTTCTTC.

The genes are TRBV5-1 and TRBJ2-3; D possibly corresponds to TRBD2 (6 bases). Per germline, CDR1 SGHRS and CDR2 YFSETQ. V dropped 4 bases and J dropped 0 bases, with 21 bases sitting between them. The CDR3 loop spans 18 amino acids. The CDR3 DNA follows: TGCGCCAGCAGCCCGGAGGGGACCGACTTGATAAGCACAGATACGCAGTATTTT. Amino acids: CASSPEGTDLISTDTQYF.

The J gene is TRBJ1-3, the V gene TRBV6-1, with 10 bases lining up with TRBD1. Unmatched junction bases numbered 10, after V lost 4 bases and J lost 4 bases. This CDR3 region has 17 residues. Germline V gene sequence: CDR1 MNHNS, CDR2 SASEGT. In nucleotides, the CDR3 is TGTGCCAGCAGTGGTGGGGGCGACAGGGGGCGCGGAAACACCATATATTTT. As protein: CASSGGGDRGRGNTIYF.

The sample holds a few counts of this clone. This chain connects TRBV5-1 to TRBJ1-4; D gene ambiguous. Trimming took 6 bases from V and 3 from J, leaving 15 bases between them. Germline values: CDR1 SGHRS, CDR2 YFSETQ. The CDR3 loop spans 15 amino acids. The CDR3 DNA reads TGCGCCAGCAAGGAGCGGGGAGACGCTAATGAAAAACTGTTTTTT. Translating it yields CASKERGDANEKLFF.

The J gene is TRBJ2-7, the V gene TRBV19; D remains unclear. The CDR3 runs 14 residues. Trimming took 5 bases from V and 3 from J, leaving 14 bases between them. Germline V gene lookup returns CDR1 LNHDA and CDR2 SQIVND (reference sequence). The CDR3 loop is CASSPATLHYEQYF. The CDR3 bases are TGTGCCAGTAGTCCGGCGACTCTCCACTACGAGCAGTACTTC.

This chain uses TRBV28 with TRBJ2-1; D perhaps matches TRBD2 (6 bases). V was trimmed by 2 bases and J by 7 bases, leaving 12 bases between them. Germline assignment: CDR1 MDHEN and CDR2 SYDVKM. The CDR3 length is 14 residues. In DNA form, the CDR3 reads TGTGCCAGCAGTTTACCGGGGGTGCTGAATGAGCAGTTCTTC. Translating gives CASSLPGVLNEQFF.

This chain connects TRBV25-1 to TRBJ1-5; TRBD1 aligns across 8 bases. The germline CDR1 and CDR2 sequences are MGHDK and SYGVNS. Germline trimming cut 6 bases from V and 5 bases from J; bases unmatched to any gene: 12. The CDR3 loop spans 16 amino acids. The CDR3 reads CASSPIRRQGYQPQHF. CDR3 nucleotide sequence: TGTGCCAGCAGCCCAATCAGAAGACAGGGGTATCAGCCCCAGCATTTT. The whole variable domain, filled in from reference TRBV25-1 and TRBJ1-5, reads EADIYQTPRYLVIGTGKKITLECSQTMGHDKMYWYQQDPGMELHLIHYSYGVNSTEKGDLSSESTVSRIRTEHFPLTLESARPSHTSQYLCASSPIRRQGYQPQHFGDGTRLSIL.

The chain links TRBV30 to TRBJ2-5, with a tentative D call TRBD2 (6 bases). Germline lookup yields CDR1 GTSNPN and CDR2 SVGIG (reference sequence). The CDR3 totals 14 residues. Trimming left V 4 bases short and J 3 bases short, with 15 bases between. CDR3 in amino acids: CAWTLFGGKETQYF. Written as DNA, the CDR3 is TGTGCCTGGACTCTTTTCGGCGGGAAAGAGACCCAGTACTTC. The full variable domain, with the rest looked up from reference TRBV30 and TRBJ2-5, is SQTIHQWPATLVQPVGSPLSLECTVEGTSNPNLYWYRQAAGRGLQLLFYSVGIGQISSEVPQNLSASRPQDRQFILSSKKLLLSDSGFYLCAWTLFGGKETQYFGPGTRLLVL.

The chain links TRBV18 to TRBJ2-5; D perhaps matches TRBD1 (6 bases). Looked up from germline, CDR1 is KGHSH and CDR2 is LQKENI. The CDR3 runs 14 residues. With 3 bases removed from V and 4 bases from J, the gap between germline ends came to 12 bases. The CDR3 region has the DNA TGTGCCAGCTCACCCCGAACAGGGAGAGAGACCCAGTACTTC. Protein: CASSPRTGRETQYF.

The chain joins TRBV29-1 to TRBJ1-1; D is perhaps TRBD1 (6 bases). The germline CDR1 and CDR2 sequences are SQVTM and ANQGSEA. The length of the CDR3 is 14 residues. Trimming removed 7 bases from V and 4 bases from J, with 19 bases in between. In DNA form, the CDR3 reads TGCAGCGCGAGAAACAGGGTCGAGGGCACTGAAGCTTTCTTT. Translated, it gives CSARNRVEGTEAFF. The whole variable domain, filled in from reference TRBV29-1 and TRBJ1-1, reads SAVISQKPSRDICQRGTSLTIQCQVDSQVTMMFWYRQQPGQSLTLIATANQGSEATYESGFVIDKFPISRPNLTFSTLTVSNMSPEDSSIYLCSARNRVEGTEAFFGQGTRLTVV.

The chain couples TRBV5-6 to TRBJ1-1; 8 positions agree with TRBD1. Germline CDR1 reads SGHDT; CDR2 reads YYEEEE. The CDR3 spans 15 residues. J lost 7 bases, V lost 0 bases, and 8 bases had no gene match. CDR3 DNA sequence: TGTGCCAGCAGCTTGGGTTTGGGCACAGGGGGTGAAGCTTTCTTT. It encodes CASSLGLGTGGEAFF.

This clone has just a few counts. V usage is TRBV7-8 and J usage is TRBJ1-2, with no clear D. The germline CDR1 and CDR2 sequences are SGHVS and FQNEAQ. This CDR3 comprises 14 residues. Trimming removed 2 bases from V and 7 bases from J, with 14 bases in between. The CDR3 protein is CASSLNTRNSGYTF. CDR3 nucleotides: TGTGCCAGCAGCTTAAATACTCGCAATTCTGGCTACACCTTC.

The chain recombines TRBV5-1 with TRBJ2-3; no firm D call. The CDR3 has 14 amino acids. Germline CDR1 is SGHRS and CDR2 is YFSETQ. Trimming left V 0 bases short and J 1 base short, with 6 bases between. CDR3: CASSLGLGTDTQYF. For the CDR3, the DNA is TGCGCCAGCAGCTTGGGGCTAGGCACAGATACGCAGTATTTT. Drawing the rest from reference TRBV5-1 and TRBJ2-3, the complete variable domain is KAGVTQTPRYLIKTRGQQVTLSCSPISGHRSVSWYQQTPGQGLQFLFEYFSETQRNKGNFPGRFSGRQFSNSRSEMNVSTLELGDSALYLCASSLGLGTDTQYFGPGTRLTVL.

The V call is TRBV10-3, the J call TRBJ1-1; 7 bases are shared with TRBD1. Germline V gene data show CDR1 as ENHRY and CDR2 as SYGVKD. This CDR3 spans 14 amino acids. The junction had 5 bases not matched to a gene; V was cut back by 7 bases and J by 0 bases. This CDR3 reads CAITKGTVNTEAFF. The CDR3 DNA reads TGTGCCATCACCAAAGGGACAGTGAACACTGAAGCTTTCTTT.

This chain connects TRBV3-1 (or the pseudogene TRBV3-2) to TRBJ1-1; tentatively, D is TRBD1 (6 bases). The CDR3 is made up of 13 amino acids. Germline V gene lookup returns CDR1 LGHDT and CDR2 YNNKEL (reference sequence). Trimming shortened V by 4 bases and J by 7 bases, and 13 bases separated the two germline ends. CDR3 loop: CASSPGGAGEAFF. CDR3 nucleotides: TGTGCCAGCAGCCCCGGGGGGGCTGGTGAAGCTTTCTTT.

The chain recombines TRBV5-6 with TRBJ1-3; TRBD1 might be the D (6 bases). The CDR3 runs 16 residues. Germline V gene data show CDR1 as SGHDT and CDR2 as YYEEEE. The ends were cut back, 0 bases at V and 3 bases at J, with 13 bases in the middle. CDR3 DNA sequence: TGTGCCAGCAGCTTGGTCACAACAGGGATTGGAAACACCATATATTTT. Translating it yields CASSLVTTGIGNTIYF.

With respect to this clone: At the DNA level, this CDR3 is encoded by other sequences in the same sample as well. The chain couples TRBV28 to TRBJ1-5; no firm D call. Looked up from germline, CDR1 is MDHEN and CDR2 is SYDVKM. The CDR3 contains 14 residues. V was clipped by 0 bases and J by 3 bases, with 6 bases between them. In nucleotides, the CDR3 is TGTGCCAGCAGTTTATGGCAGGTCAATCAGCCCCAGCATTTT. This sequence encodes CASSLWQVNQPQHF.

The rearrangement joins TRBV6-5 to TRBJ1-2; possible D gene TRBD1, 5 bases. CDR3 length: 16 amino acids. The germline CDR1 and CDR2 sequences are MNHEY and SVGAGI. The V gene lost 2 bases and the J gene lost 8 bases, with 21 bases spanning the gap. The CDR3 is CASSYDPDGRRGGYTF. The CDR3 nucleotides read TGTGCCAGCAGTTACGATCCGGACGGCCGTCGGGGGGGCTACACCTTC.

The genes are TRBV7-2 and TRBJ2-7; tentatively, D is TRBD1 (6 bases). Between the trimmed V and J ends, which lost 1 base and 0 bases, there was a span of 7 bases. Per germline, CDR1 SGHTA and CDR2 FQGNSA. This CDR3 comprises 14 residues. The CDR3 DNA follows: TGTGCCAGCAGCTTAGAGGACAGCTCCTACGAGCAGTACTTC. Protein sequence: CASSLEDSSYEQYF.

The chain uses TRBV2 and TRBJ2-7; 7 bases match TRBD1. Germline assignment: CDR1 SNHLY and CDR2 FYNNEI. The J segment lost 1 base and the V segment lost 2 bases, leaving 2 bases of the junction unmatched. The CDR3 has 14 amino acids. DNA for the CDR3: TGTGCCAGCAGTGAACAGGGGGAGTCCTACGAGCAGTACTTC. Translated: CASSEQGESYEQYF.

The chain has TRBV11-2 and TRBJ1-4; 7 bases line up with TRBD1. Germline V gives CDR1 SGHAT, CDR2 FQNNGV. V shed 1 base and J 6 bases; nucleotides not matched to a gene: 5. The CDR3 is 15 amino acids. CDR3 sequence reads: CASSLVRGRHEKLFF. The CDR3, as DNA: TGTGCCAGCAGCTTAGTCAGGGGGAGGCATGAAAAACTGTTTTTT.

The V call is TRBV30, the J call TRBJ2-1; no clear D gene. Trimming pared 3 bases from V and 14 bases from J, leaving 17 bases between. This CDR3 comprises 12 residues. Germline assignment: CDR1 GTSNPN and CDR2 SVGIG (reference sequence). The CDR3 reads CAWRAPPGLKFF. For the CDR3, the DNA is TGTGCCTGGAGGGCCCCTCCAGGATTGAAGTTCTTC.

The chain combines TRBV19 with TRBJ2-6, with 10 bases lining up with TRBD2. CDR3 size: 17 residues. J was trimmed by 0 bases and V by 6 bases; bases with no gene match: 5. CDR1 is LNHDA, CDR2 SQIVND, per germline (reference sequence). CDR3 in amino acids: CASSPIAGGSGANVLTF. CDR3 DNA sequence: TGTGCCAGTAGCCCCATAGCGGGGGGCTCTGGGGCCAACGTCCTGACTTTC.

The chain links TRBV19 to TRBJ1-2, with a tentative D call TRBD1 (5 bases). V was cut by 3 bases and J by 2 bases, with 10 bases left in between. The CDR3 covers 14 residues. Germline-derived CDR1 and CDR2 are LNHDA and SQIVND (reference sequence). DNA for the CDR3: TGTGCCAGTAGTATCCAGGGTTACAACTATGGCTACACCTTC. Translating it yields CASSIQGYNYGYTF.